These T cell receptor beta chains were read from a single sample in a study of regulatory T cells in long-lasting Graves disease. Via MiXCR, TCRdb re-called the multiplex PCR reads, giving one row per CDR3 protein. The sample shows a few hundred thousand distinct CDR3 sequences, 10% to 15% of them seen only once. Separately, the same data were catalogued under a study of T cells in Graves' hyperthyroidism and ophthalmopathy.

This specimen consisted of peripheral blood mononuclear cells (PBMCs), obtained at new diagnosis, from a patient treated with antithyroid drugs. These receptors were collected from a woman younger than 35 with Graves disease. Each CDR3 is given with its conserved first and last residue. A D gene is named only where the DNA matches it firmly. Not every row has a clone size; where given, it reads once, few, many or a size class.

d_gene	len	abundance	v_gene	j_gene	CDR3nt	CDR3aa
-	12	many	TRBV7-8	TRBJ1-1	TGTGCCAGCAGCCAGAACCGGGGTGAAGCTTTCTTT	CASSQNRGEAFF
TRBD1	14	-	TRBV7-8	TRBJ2-5	TGTGCCAGCAGTTCCACAGGGGGCGGGGAGACCCAGTACTTC	CASSSTGGGETQYF
-	17	many	TRBV6-1	TRBJ2-1	TGTGCCAGCAGTGAGCCCTTAGCGAGTAAAACCAAAAATGAGCAGTTCTTC	CASSEPLASKTKNEQFF
-	13	few	TRBV20-1	TRBJ2-1	TGCAGTGCTAGACGGCTAGCGTACAATGAGCAGTTCTTC	CSARRLAYNEQFF
-	13	many	TRBV20-1	TRBJ2-1	TGCAGTGCTAGCGGGGCCCCGGGGAATGAGCAGTTCTTC	CSASGAPGNEQFF
TRBD2	18	-	TRBV7-9	TRBJ2-1	TGTGCCAGCAGCTTAGGATTAGGGCGGGAGATAACCTACAATGAGCAGTTCTTC	CASSLGLGREITYNEQFF
-	13	many	TRBV12-3/TRBV12-4	TRBJ2-3	TGTGCCAGCAGACTGGGGGGCACAGATACGCAGTATTTT	CASRLGGTDTQYF
TRBD1	14	-	TRBV20-1	TRBJ2-7	TGCAGTGCAAACCCGGGACAGGGGGCGGCCGAGCGGTACTTC	CSANPGQGAAERYF
-	15	many	TRBV2	TRBJ2-1	TGTGCCAGCAGCAGGGTTCAGAGCTCCTACAATGAGCAGTTCTTC	CASSRVQSSYNEQFF
-	10	-	TRBV29-1	TRBJ2-7	TGCAGCGTTGGGGGCTACGAGCAGTACTTC	CSVGGYEQYF
-	16	many	TRBV7-2	TRBJ2-1	TGTGCCAGCAGCTTAGGGGCGGGACCCTCCTACAATGAGCAGTTCTTC	CASSLGAGPSYNEQFF
-	12	-	TRBV27	TRBJ2-1	TGTGCCAGCAGTCCCTGGGGCAATGAGCAGTTCTTC	CASSPWGNEQFF
-	15	once	TRBV6-2/TRBV6-3	TRBJ2-7	TGTGCCAGCAGTTACGCAGCGGCGGGCCATTCCGAGCAGTACTTC	CASSYAAAGHSEQYF
-	12	many	TRBV7-8	TRBJ1-5	TGTGCCAGCAGCTCTTATAATCAGCCCCAGCATTTT	CASSSYNQPQHF
TRBD1	14	many	TRBV29-1	TRBJ1-1	TGCAGCGTCGTACTACAGGGGGTGAACACTGAAGCTTTCTTT	CSVVLQGVNTEAFF
TRBD1	15	many	TRBV12-3/TRBV12-4	TRBJ2-5	TGTGCCAGCAGCCGTACCCTGACAGGGGTCGAGACCCAGTACTTC	CASSRTLTGVETQYF
TRBD1	15	many	TRBV6-1	TRBJ1-4	TGTGCCAGCAGTCGGCTGACAGGGGGTATGGAAAAACTGTTTTTT	CASSRLTGGMEKLFF
TRBD1	14	few	TRBV28	TRBJ1-3	TGTGCCAGCAGTTCACAGGGGGCTGGAAACACCATATATTTT	CASSSQGAGNTIYF
TRBD1	13	-	TRBV2	TRBJ2-1	TGTGCCAGCAGTAGACAGGGGCAGGGTGAGCAGTTCTTC	CASSRQGQGEQFF
-	12	many	TRBV5-5	TRBJ1-1	TGTGCCAGCAGCTTGGGGGGAAGGGGAGCTTTCTTT	CASSLGGRGAFF
-	15	many	TRBV4-1	TRBJ2-7	TGCGCCAGCAGCCAAGATCTCATCGGGAGCAACGAGCAGTACTTC	CASSQDLIGSNEQYF
TRBD1	14	many	TRBV12-3/TRBV12-4	TRBJ1-1	TGTGCCAGCAGCTTAGGGACAGGTCGACCTGAAGCTTTCTTT	CASSLGTGRPEAFF
-	17	-	TRBV18	TRBJ2-3	TGTGCCAGCTCACCATATACCATCTCCAGGCTCACAGGTACGCAGTATTTT	CASSPYTISRLTGTQYF
TRBD2	18	-	TRBV20-1	TRBJ2-1	TGCAGTGCTAGCTCGGGACTAGCGGGAGGGTGGTCCTACAATGAGCAGTTCTTC	CSASSGLAGGWSYNEQFF
TRBD2	18	many	TRBV20-1	TRBJ2-5	TGCAGTGCTAGGCCGGGACTAGCGGGGGGGCTGTACCAAGAGACCCAGTACTTC	CSARPGLAGGLYQETQYF
-	15	many	TRBV12-3/TRBV12-4	TRBJ2-3	TGTGCCAGCAGTCCGAGGGGGGTTTTCACAGATACGCAGTATTTT	CASSPRGVFTDTQYF
TRBD1	18	-	TRBV7-9	TRBJ1-2	TGTGCCAGCAGCCCAACCTTAATTGGGCCCCAGGGGGCTCTTGGCTACACCTTC	CASSPTLIGPQGALGYTF
-	15	many	TRBV14	TRBJ1-1	TGTGCCAGCAGCCAAGAGATTCGGGGTAGGACTGAAGCTTTCTTT	CASSQEIRGRTEAFF
TRBD2	15	many	TRBV28	TRBJ2-1	TGTGCCAGCAGCCAAGCGGGGACCTTATACAATGAGCAGTTCTTC	CASSQAGTLYNEQFF
TRBD1	13	few	TRBV19	TRBJ1-2	TGTGCCACCCAGGACAGGGGCGTGGGGGGCTACACCTTC	CATQDRGVGGYTF
-	20	-	TRBV12-5	TRBJ2-2	TGTGCTAGTGGTTTGGTCTCCGCAATGGACGGTACCTCGAACACCGGGGAGCTGTTTTTT	CASGLVSAMDGTSNTGELFF
TRBD2	19	many	TRBV6-2/TRBV6-3	TRBJ2-2	TGTGCCAGCAGTTATCAGAGGAATAGCGGGAGAGGCAGCACCGGGGAGCTGTTTTTT	CASSYQRNSGRGSTGELFF
-	13	-	TRBV19	TRBJ2-7	TGTGCCAGTAGACATTCGAGCTCCTACGAGCAGTACTTC	CASRHSSSYEQYF
-	16	few	TRBV6-5	TRBJ2-7	TGTGCCAGCAGTTACGAAATTCGGGACCCTCGGGAAGAGCAGTACTTC	CASSYEIRDPREEQYF
TRBD1	14	many	TRBV20-1	TRBJ2-2	TGCAGTGCAAAGGGGGCAGCGAACACCGGGGAGCTGTTTTTT	CSAKGAANTGELFF
-	13	many	TRBV29-1	TRBJ1-2	TGCAGCGTTTATGACAGTACCCGCTATGGCTACACCTTC	CSVYDSTRYGYTF
-	17	few	TRBV4-3	TRBJ1-2	TGCGCCAGCAGCCAAGATCTTTATGGAAGGGGCGGATATGGCTACACCTTC	CASSQDLYGRGGYGYTF
-	17	many	TRBV6-5	TRBJ1-3	TGTGCCAGCAGTTACTCGATCGACAGGCGATCTGGAAACACCATATATTTT	CASSYSIDRRSGNTIYF
-	15	few	TRBV4-3	TRBJ2-5	TGCGCCAGCAGCCCAAACCGGGGGTTGGGAGAGACCCAGTACTTC	CASSPNRGLGETQYF
-	13	many	TRBV2	TRBJ2-7	TGTGCCGGCCAGAACAGGGAAACTTACGAGCAGTACTTC	CAGQNRETYEQYF
-	11	few	TRBV11-2	TRBJ2-7	TGTGCCAGCAGTTCCCTCTACGAGCAGTACTTC	CASSSLYEQYF
-	15	many	TRBV7-2	TRBJ1-4	TGTGCCAGCAGCTTCGACAGCGCAACTAATGAAAAACTGTTTTTT	CASSFDSATNEKLFF
-	14	many	TRBV9	TRBJ1-3	TGTGCCAGCAGCGTATCAGGATCTGGAAACACCATATATTTT	CASSVSGSGNTIYF
TRBD2	14	many	TRBV20-1	TRBJ2-1	TGCAGTGCATCACTAAGCGGGGGTTACAATGAGCAGTTCTTC	CSASLSGGYNEQFF
-	15	many	TRBV7-2	TRBJ2-4	TGTGCCAGCAGCCGCGCTGGGGGTCCTTTGAACATTCAGTACTTC	CASSRAGGPLNIQYF
-	14	many	TRBV9	TRBJ2-5	TGTGCCAGCAGCGCCACAGGGAGGGTGGAGACCCAGTACTTC	CASSATGRVETQYF
TRBD1	16	many	TRBV11-1	TRBJ2-5	TGTGCCAGCAGCTTACGGTTCGGGACAGGGCAGGAGACCCAGTACTTC	CASSLRFGTGQETQYF
-	14	few	TRBV6-2/TRBV6-3	TRBJ1-2	TGTGCCAGCAGTTATAGGCAGTCCGGCTATGGCTACACCTTC	CASSYRQSGYGYTF
TRBD2	13	many	TRBV30	TRBJ2-3	TGTGCCCTATTCTGGGGGGGGGAAGATACGCAGTATTTT	CALFWGGEDTQYF
-	14	-	TRBV9	TRBJ2-1	TGTGCCAGCAGCGTAGCTAGCGCGAACAATGAGCAGTTCTTC	CASSVASANNEQFF
TRBD1	15	-	TRBV9	TRBJ1-1	TGTGCCAGCAGCGTAGTGACAGGGGGAGGAACTGAAGCTTTCTTT	CASSVVTGGGTEAFF